This T cell receptor beta chain originates from a study of T cell responses to AZD1222 COVID-19 vaccine. The CDR3 loop spans 15 amino acids. The V gene lost 2 bases and the J gene lost 1 base, with 12 bases spanning the gap. The germline V gene encodes CDR1 SGHRS and CDR2 YFSETQ. Profiling relied on immunoSEQ multiplex PCR, and the TCRdb table lists in-frame clones only, not all of them. The sample includes fewer than 110,000 clones, about 85% of them seen just once. The TCR originated in an adult who received the AZD1222 COVID-19 vaccine. This material consisted of peripheral blood, taken 28 days after the second AZD1222 dose. The chain employs TRBV5-1 and TRBJ2-5; no reliable D call. For the CDR3, the DNA is TGCGCCAGCAGCTTTACCTCCAGGCCCCAAGAGACCCAGTACTTC. Encoded protein: CASSFTSRPQETQYF.